A single sample is the source of the 10 T cell receptor beta chains below, sequenced in a study of T cell changes during pregnancy in multiple sclerosis. Here immunoSEQ multiplex PCR was the method, and the copy in TCRdb shows in-frame clones only, minus some. The data hold approximately 50,000 clones, with approximately 90% observed a single time. The material sequenced was CD4+ T cells from peripheral blood mononuclear cells, taken after pregnancy. These receptors all come from a female donor with multiple sclerosis, enrolled in a pregnancy study.

The chain uses TRBV4-1 and TRBJ2-7, with TRBD2 matching over 13 bases. The junction had 3 bases not matched to a gene; V was cut back by 0 bases and J by 4 bases. CDR1 and CDR2 from the germline V gene are MGHRA and YSYEKL. The CDR3 runs to 16 residues. CDR3 region: CASSQEPLAGGYEQYF. The CDR3 region has the DNA TGCGCCAGCAGCCAAGAACCACTAGCGGGAGGGTACGAGCAGTACTTC.

The chain uses TRBV5-4 and TRBJ2-1; D gene ambiguous. This CDR3 comprises 16 residues. Germline V gives CDR1 SGHNT, CDR2 YYREEE (reference sequence). V lost 0 bases and J 1 base, leaving 11 bases between the germline ends. CDR3 sequence: CASSLEASQSYNEQFF. The DNA for the CDR3 is TGTGCCAGCAGCTTGGAAGCGAGCCAATCCTACAATGAGCAGTTCTTC.

The J gene is TRBJ2-1, the V gene TRBV5-1; D unresolved. This CDR3 region has 15 residues. Trimming took 4 bases from V and 7 from J, leaving 18 bases between them. Germline assignment: CDR1 SGHRS and CDR2 YFSETQ. This CDR3 is CASSKTSLVVNEQFF. CDR3 bases: TGCGCCAGCAGCAAAACGAGTCTAGTCGTTAATGAGCAGTTCTTC. Full variable domain (missing parts from reference TRBV5-1 and TRBJ2-1): KAGVTQTPRYLIKTRGQQVTLSCSPISGHRSVSWYQQTPGQGLQFLFEYFSETQRNKGNFPGRFSGRQFSNSRSEMNVSTLELGDSALYLCASSKTSLVVNEQFFGPGTRLTVL.

CDR3 sequence reads: CASRTGASGSGNTIYF. CDR3 nucleotide sequence: TGTGCCAGCAGGACTGGAGCTTCGGGCTCTGGAAACACCATATATTTT. The chain combines TRBV28 with TRBJ1-3; D is undetermined. Germline values: CDR1 MDHEN, CDR2 SYDVKM. V shed 6 bases and J shed 0 bases, with 15 bases lying between them. The CDR3 has 16 amino acids.

This chain links TRBV9 with TRBJ2-5, with D perhaps matching TRBD1 (6 bases). The V end lost 4 bases, the J end lost 4 bases, and 14 bases lay between the germline ends. Germline CDR1 reads SGDLS; CDR2 reads YYNGEE. This CDR3 comprises 14 residues. CDR3 nucleotide sequence: TGTGCCAGCAGCATATCCGACAGGCGAGAGACCCAGTACTTC. It translates to CASSISDRRETQYF.

The chain uses TRBV6-6 and TRBJ1-5; the match to TRBD1 covers 8 bases. CDR3 length equals 15 residues. After removal of 2 bases from V and 3 bases from J, the junction contained 3 bases not matched to a gene. Germline lookup yields CDR1 MNHNY and CDR2 SVGAGI (reference sequence). CDR3 sequence: CASSYQGANNQPQHF. CDR3 DNA sequence: TGTGCCAGCAGTTACCAGGGGGCAAACAATCAGCCCCAGCATTTT.

V usage is TRBV7-2 and J usage is TRBJ2-3, with 7 bases matching TRBD2. CDR3 length equals 12 residues. Per the germline V gene, CDR1 is SGHTA and CDR2 is FQGNSA. Trimming at V came to 5 bases and at J to 5 bases, leaving 1 base not matched to a gene. CDR3 bases: TGTGCCAGCAGCGGGGGGGTAGATACGCAGTATTTT. Translating it yields CASSGGVDTQYF.

The chain has TRBV5-1 and TRBJ1-1, with D possibly being TRBD1 (6 bases). The V gene lost 1 base and the J gene lost 1 base, with 11 bases spanning the gap. The V gene's germline CDR1 is SGHRS and CDR2 YFSETQ. The CDR3 runs 15 residues. CDR3: CASSLYRTANTEAFF. CDR3 nucleotides: TGCGCCAGCAGCTTGTACCGGACAGCGAACACTGAAGCTTTCTTT.

The chain uses TRBV7-3 and TRBJ2-1; 7 nucleotides line up with TRBD1. Looked up from germline, CDR1 is SGHTA and CDR2 is FQGTGA. The CDR3 is 14 amino acids. Unmatched junction bases numbered 2, after V lost 5 bases and J lost 1 base. The CDR3 region has the DNA TGTGCCAGCAGCCGACAGGGATCCTACAATGAGCAGTTCTTC. It codes for CASSRQGSYNEQFF.

This clone occurred once. This chain links TRBV6-1 with TRBJ2-3, with 9 bases lining up with TRBD2. Trimming cost V 5 bases and J 2 bases; bases outside gene matches: 5. Looked up from germline, CDR1 is MNHNS and CDR2 is SASEGT. The CDR3 has 15 amino acids. For the CDR3, the DNA is TGTGCCAGCAGTCGCGAGGGACTAGCCACAGATACGCAGTATTTT. It yields the protein CASSREGLATDTQYF.